A single sample is the source of the 6 T cell receptor beta chains below, sequenced in a study of identifying expanded T cells in peripheral blood (dated by TCRdb to the late 2010s). Library prep was done by the immunoSEQ multiplex PCR assay. Imported from immuneACCESS, the table was reduced by TCRdb to in-frame sequences with V and J called. These copies leave out some clones; in studies compared against another copy, an unresolved V gene accounts for under half, and the cause of the remainder is not known. This sample lists 90,000 to 120,000 clones; roughly 91% were detected once. The ten largest clones represent about a sixth of the sample. Sequenced material: blood. The source is a person aged 18 to 69 in good health.

This clone has just a few counts. The CDR3 nucleotides are TGTGCCAGCAGTCATCCGGGACAGGGTACGGACAATGAGCAGTTCTTC. This codes for CASSHPGQGTDNEQFF. The chain uses TRBV28 and TRBJ2-1; 9 positions match TRBD1. Losses at the gene ends were 5 bases for V and 5 bases for J; bases not matched to a gene: 10. The germline gives CDR1 MDHEN, CDR2 SYDVKM. This CDR3 spans 16 amino acids. Full variable domain (outside the CDR3, taken from reference TRBV28 and TRBJ2-1): DVKVTQSSRYLVKRTGEKVFLECVQDMDHENMFWYRQDPGLGLRLIYFSYDVKMKEKGDIPEGYSVSREKKERFSLILESASTNQTSMYLCASSHPGQGTDNEQFFGPGTRLTVL.

The rearrangement links TRBV13 to TRBJ2-1; D perhaps matches TRBD1 (6 bases). Germline V gene sequence: CDR1 PRHDT, CDR2 FYEKMQ (reference sequence). The CDR3 sequence is 14 residues long. The germline V and J ends were trimmed by 4 bases and 3 bases, with 10 bases remaining between them. CDR3 nucleotides: TGTGCCAGCAGCTCCCGGACAGACTACAATGAGCAGTTCTTC. Protein sequence: CASSSRTDYNEQFF.

This chain links TRBV5-6 with TRBJ1-2; D is uncertain. Between the trimmed V and J ends, which lost 6 bases and 1 base, there was a span of 10 bases. CDR1 is SGHDT, CDR2 YYEEEE, per germline. The CDR3 has 13 residues. Here the CDR3 reads CASTGLLNYGYTF. CDR3 nucleotide sequence: TGTGCCAGCACCGGACTGCTTAACTATGGCTACACCTTC.

This rearrangement joins TRBV25-1 to TRBJ1-6, with 7 nucleotides matching TRBD1. The V gene's germline CDR1 is MGHDK and CDR2 SYGVNS. V shed 3 bases, J shed 3 bases, and the junction held 11 bases outside the gene matches. This CDR3 region has 18 residues. The CDR3 protein is CASSDPGTAANYNSPLHF. CDR3 DNA sequence: TGTGCCAGCAGTGACCCCGGGACAGCGGCTAACTATAATTCACCCCTCCACTTT. Full variable domain (outside the CDR3, taken from reference TRBV25-1 and TRBJ1-6): EADIYQTPRYLVIGTGKKITLECSQTMGHDKMYWYQQDPGMELHLIHYSYGVNSTEKGDLSSESTVSRIRTEHFPLTLESARPSHTSQYLCASSDPGTAANYNSPLHFGNGTRLTVT.

V usage is TRBV7-2 and J usage is TRBJ2-5, with a tentative D call TRBD2 (6 bases). The J call is in doubt because the DNA end fits TRBJ2-7 better. The CDR3 spans 16 residues. CDR1 SGHTA and CDR2 FQGNSA come from the germline V gene. The CDR3 DNA follows: TGTGCCAGCAGCTTCGAAGGGACTTCCAGGGCCTACGAGCAGTACTTC. It codes for CASSFEGTSRAYEQYF.

The rearrangement links TRBV7-9 to TRBJ1-1, with a possible D match to TRBD1 (5 bases). Between the trimmed V and J ends, which lost 6 bases and 5 bases, there was a span of 13 bases. CDR1 is SEHNR and CDR2 is FQNEAQ in the germline V gene (reference sequence). The CDR3 loop spans 13 amino acids. In DNA, the CDR3 is TGTGCCAGCAGACCCCCGGGGGGGACTGAAGCTTTCTTT. Translated: CASRPPGGTEAFF.